These 31 T cell receptor beta chains were sequenced from one sample in a study of T cell responses to AZD1222 COVID-19 vaccine. Profiling relied on immunoSEQ multiplex PCR, and the TCRdb table lists in-frame clones only, not all of them. The table has about 30,000 clones, over 85% seen once; the top ten hold more than 7%. The material was peripheral blood, obtained on day 0 of AZD1222 vaccination. These receptors all come from an adult in good health.

The J gene is TRBJ1-4, the V gene TRBV30; no firm D call. CDR1 and CDR2 from the germline V gene are GTSNPN and SVGIG (reference sequence). Trimming shortened V by 7 bases and J by 3 bases, and 9 bases separated the two germline ends. CDR3 length: 12 residues. CDR3 bases: TGTGCCTTGAGCACGGCTAATGAAAAACTGTTTTTT. Encoded protein: CALSTANEKLFF.

This clone has just a few counts. Other DNA sequences in the sample encode the same CDR3. V usage is TRBV7-9 and J usage is TRBJ2-1, with D perhaps TRBD1 (5 bases). The CDR3 has 15 amino acids. Germline lookup yields CDR1 SEHNR and CDR2 FQNEAQ (reference sequence). Trimming took off 2 bases at V and 1 base at J, with 9 bases between the two ends. The CDR3 spells CASSLTQGSYNEQFF. The DNA of the CDR3 is TGTGCCAGCAGCTTAACCCAGGGATCCTACAATGAGCAGTTCTTC.

This clone was picked up one time. CDR3 DNA sequence: TGTGCCAGCCTCTCCCAAGGGGTTACTAATGAAAAACTGTTTTTT. Translation: CASLSQGVTNEKLFF. The rearrangement links TRBV18 to TRBJ1-4, with D perhaps TRBD1 (5 bases). The V end was cut by 8 bases, the J end by 2 bases, with 15 bases between. Per germline, CDR1 KGHSH and CDR2 LQKENI. The CDR3 has 15 amino acids. The full variable domain, its missing parts supplied by reference TRBV18 and TRBJ1-4, is NAGVMQNPRHLVRRRGQEARLRCSPMKGHSHVYWYRQLPEEGLKFMVYLQKENIIDESGMPKERFSAEFPKEGPSILRIQQVVRGDSAAYFCASLSQGVTNEKLFFGSGTQLSVL.

The V and J genes are TRBV6-4 and TRBJ1-2, with 8 bases aligning to TRBD1. The V gene end was trimmed by 6 bases and the J gene end by 8 bases; junction bases not matched to a gene: 11. The CDR3 runs to 14 residues. The germline CDR1 and CDR2 sequences are MRHNA and SNTAGT. CDR3 loop: CASRGQGAVGGYTF. CDR3 coding DNA: TGTGCCAGCAGGGGCCAGGGGGCCGTGGGAGGCTACACCTTC.

The chain employs TRBV19 and TRBJ1-5; TRBD1 agrees at 8 bases. After removal of 4 bases from V and 0 bases from J, the junction contained 2 bases not matched to a gene. This CDR3 spans 15 amino acids. CDR1 LNHDA and CDR2 SQIVND come from the germline V gene (reference sequence). The CDR3 sequence: CASSTTGASNQPQHF. The CDR3 coding sequence is TGTGCCAGTAGTACGACAGGGGCTAGCAATCAGCCCCAGCATTTT.

The gene calls are TRBV6-5 and TRBJ2-7; D is unclear. Germline CDR1 reads MNHEY; CDR2 reads SVGAGI. V gave up 2 bases and J gave up 2 bases, with 13 bases separating them. The CDR3 runs to 15 residues. CDR3 region: CASSYGPSATYEQYF. CDR3 in DNA: TGTGCCAGCAGTTACGGACCCTCGGCCACCTACGAGCAGTACTTC.

The rearrangement uses TRBV5-1 and TRBJ2-5; 9 bases map to TRBD2. This CDR3 spans 16 amino acids. The germline V gene encodes CDR1 SGHRS and CDR2 YFSETQ. The junction had 5 bases not matched to a gene; V was cut back by 1 base and J by 1 base. The CDR3 nucleotides are TGCGCCAGCAGCTTGACCGGGACTAGCCCCCAAGAGACCCAGTACTTC. As protein: CASSLTGTSPQETQYF.

The V call is TRBV27, the J call TRBJ1-1; 10 bases align to TRBD1. The germline V gene has CDR1 MNHEY and CDR2 SMNVEV (reference sequence). This CDR3 region has 15 residues. V gave up 5 bases and J gave up 1 base; unmatched junction bases: 4. The CDR3, as DNA: TGTGCCAGCAGTATCTGGACAGGGGGGAACACTGAAGCTTTCTTT. It specifies CASSIWTGGNTEAFF.

The chain joins TRBV28 to TRBJ1-1; D is unresolved. V lost 3 bases to trimming and J lost 1 base, with 6 bases between them. Per the germline V gene, CDR1 is MDHEN and CDR2 is SYDVKM. The CDR3 covers 13 residues. The CDR3 loop is CASSFPANTEAFF. DNA for the CDR3: TGTGCCAGCAGTTTCCCAGCGAACACTGAAGCTTTCTTT.

This clone was observed a handful of times. J is TRBJ1-5 and V is TRBV15; D unresolved. This CDR3 comprises 15 residues. Trimming stripped 3 bases from V and 3 bases from J, with 12 bases between. CDR1 and CDR2 (germline): LNHNV, YYDKDF (reference sequence). CDR3 protein: CATSRTDTFNQPQHF. In DNA form, the CDR3 reads TGTGCCACCAGCAGGACCGACACGTTCAATCAGCCCCAGCATTTT.

The sample holds one count of this clone. The V and J genes are TRBV6-4 and TRBJ1-3, with D possibly being TRBD1 (6 bases). Trimming removed 8 bases at V and 5 bases at J, with 13 bases between. CDR1 and CDR2 from the germline V gene are MRHNA and SNTAGT. The CDR3 is made up of 13 amino acids. The CDR3 region is CASRGTKRNTIYF. The CDR3 DNA is TGTGCCAGCCGGGGGACAAAAAGAAACACCATATATTTT.

In DNA form, the CDR3 reads TGCGCCAGCAGCCAAGAAGACGGTGCGTGGCCCCAGCATTTT. It encodes CASSQEDGAWPQHF. The chain is built from TRBV4-3 and TRBJ1-5; no clear D. V was clipped by 0 bases and J by 9 bases, with 12 bases between them. This CDR3 has 14 residues. CDR1 and CDR2 (germline): LGHNA, YSLEER.

This chain joins TRBV9 and TRBJ2-1; 7 bases map to TRBD2. The V gene end was trimmed by 0 bases and the J gene end by 4 bases; junction bases not matched to a gene: 10. CDR1 is SGDLS, CDR2 YYNGEE, per germline. This CDR3 contains 17 residues. In DNA, the CDR3 is TGTGCCAGCAGCGTAGCCCGTGGGAGGGCCGGTTACAATGAGCAGTTCTTC. Translating gives CASSVARGRAGYNEQFF.

The rearrangement uses TRBV6-5 and TRBJ1-2; D unresolved. The CDR3 length is 14 residues. V was pared by 6 bases and J by 8 bases, with 19 bases between. Germline V CDR1 and CDR2: MNHEY, SVGAGI. The CDR3 nucleotides are TGTGCCAGCAGGGTCCCTTCCACCTCGAGGGGCTACACCTTC. It specifies CASRVPSTSRGYTF.

This chain links TRBV6-5 with TRBJ1-2; no definite D call. V lost 7 bases, J lost 1 base, and 13 bases lay in between. CDR1 and CDR2 from the germline V gene are MNHEY and SVGAGI. The length of the CDR3 is 14 residues. In DNA, the CDR3 is TGTGCCAGCATTCCAGCCTTTTATAACTATGGCTACACCTTC. Translating gives CASIPAFYNYGYTF.

The J gene is TRBJ2-7, the V gene TRBV11-2, with TRBD2 identical over 8 bases. Germline CDR1 and CDR2: SGHAT and FQNNGV. This CDR3 is 14 amino acids long. The V gene end was trimmed by 1 base and the J gene end by 3 bases; junction bases not matched to a gene: 2. CDR3 amino acids: CASSLGLAFYEQYF. The DNA for the CDR3 is TGTGCCAGCAGCTTAGGACTAGCGTTCTACGAGCAGTACTTC.

V gene TRBV11-1 combines with J gene TRBJ2-1; D is unclear. The V gene lost 5 bases and the J gene lost 0 bases, with 14 bases spanning the gap. CDR1 is SGHAT, CDR2 FQDESV, per germline (reference sequence). The CDR3 is 16 residues long. The CDR3 nucleotides read TGTGCCAGCAGCCCCATGGGCGGAAGCTCCTACAATGAGCAGTTCTTC. Its translation: CASSPMGGSSYNEQFF.

The rearrangement joins TRBV7-9 to TRBJ1-5, with no clear D. CDR3 size: 12 residues. The V and J ends lost 6 bases and 5 bases respectively, with 8 bases between them. In germline, CDR1 is SEHNR, CDR2 FQNEAQ (reference sequence). The CDR3 sequence: CASSPGYQPQHF. Here the CDR3 DNA reads TGTGCCAGCAGTCCCGGTTATCAGCCCCAGCATTTT.

CDR3 coding DNA: TGTGCCAGCAGTGAAGTCGCGAACCCTTTCAATGAGCAGTTCTTC. Its translation: CASSEVANPFNEQFF. This chain uses TRBV6-4 with TRBJ2-1; D uncertain. The ends were cut back, 3 bases at V and 6 bases at J, with 15 bases in the middle. CDR3 length equals 15 residues. Germline V gives CDR1 MRHNA, CDR2 SNTAGT.

The gene calls are TRBV5-6 and TRBJ1-2; the D is unclear. Per the germline V gene, CDR1 is SGHDT and CDR2 is YYEEEE. Trimming cost V 3 bases and J 4 bases, with 10 bases left between them. The CDR3 totals 13 residues. CDR3 region: CASSSELGYGYTF. CDR3 DNA sequence: TGTGCCAGCAGCTCCGAGTTGGGCTATGGCTACACCTTC.

This clone was seen only once. The V gene is TRBV4-1, the J gene TRBJ2-1; no definite D call. Germline-derived CDR1 and CDR2 are MGHRA and YSYEKL. V was shortened by 0 bases and J by 9 bases, with 12 bases between the two germline ends. The CDR3 loop spans 14 amino acids. DNA of the CDR3: TGCGCCAGCAGCCAAGATAACCCGCCGGGTGAGCAGTTCTTC. Encoded protein: CASSQDNPPGEQFF.

V is TRBV30 and J is TRBJ2-7, with 10 bases lining up with TRBD1. The CDR3 runs 15 residues. CDR1 is GTSNPN and CDR2 is SVGIG in the germline V gene (reference sequence). The V and J ends lost 3 bases and 4 bases, in that order; junction bases with no gene match: 9. CDR3 DNA: TGTGCCTGGAGCGCCGGGACAGGGGTTGGATACGAGCAGTACTTC. The encoded protein is CAWSAGTGVGYEQYF.

This sequence joins TRBV24-1 and TRBJ2-1; no clear D. This CDR3 is 13 amino acids long. Trimming stripped 9 bases from V and 2 bases from J, with 10 bases between. Germline V gene sequence: CDR1 KGHDR, CDR2 SFDVKD. CDR3 bases: TGTGCCACCGAATCCTGGACCTACAATGAGCAGTTCTTC. Its translation: CATESWTYNEQFF.

The chain has TRBV7-2 and TRBJ1-5, with D maybe TRBD1 (6 bases). Germline CDR1 and CDR2: SGHTA and FQGNSA. V lost 3 bases and J 2 bases, leaving 14 bases between the germline ends. The CDR3 runs 16 residues. This chain's CDR3 is CASSFGGRRGNQPQHF. CDR3 sequence (DNA): TGTGCCAGCAGCTTTGGGGGGCGGAGGGGCAATCAGCCCCAGCATTTT.

V and J are TRBV3-1 (or the pseudogene TRBV3-2) and TRBJ2-4; a weak D match, TRBD1 (6 bases). CDR1 is LGHDT, CDR2 YNNKEL, per germline (reference sequence). The CDR3 consists of 19 residues. Between the trimmed V and J ends, which lost 3 bases and 0 bases, there was a span of 21 bases. The CDR3 loop is CASSQVTGTGRLAKNIQYF. The DNA for the CDR3 is TGTGCCAGCAGCCAGGTAACAGGGACGGGGAGATTAGCCAAAAACATTCAGTACTTC.

CDR3 amino acids: CASSESRTSGAEQYF. The CDR3, as DNA: TGCGCCAGCAGTGAGTCAAGAACATCGGGAGCCGAGCAGTACTTC. The chain combines TRBV10-2 with TRBJ2-7; maybe TRBD2 (6 bases). In germline, CDR1 is WSHSY, CDR2 SAAADI. The CDR3 extends over 15 amino acids. V was shortened by 0 bases and J by 6 bases, with 15 bases between the two germline ends.

This clone came up once. The CDR3 nucleotides are TGCGCCAGCAGCTCTCTCTCAGGGACAACTAATGAAAAACTGTTTTTT. Protein: CASSSLSGTTNEKLFF. The chain employs TRBV5-1 and TRBJ1-4; the D gene is possibly TRBD1 (5 bases). Germline V gene data show CDR1 as SGHRS and CDR2 as YFSETQ. The CDR3 contains 16 residues. The V end was cut by 3 bases, the J end by 0 bases, with 12 bases between. The complete variable domain, with remaining parts taken from reference TRBV5-1 and TRBJ1-4, reads KAGVTQTPRYLIKTRGQQVTLSCSPISGHRSVSWYQQTPGQGLQFLFEYFSETQRNKGNFPGRFSGRQFSNSRSEMNVSTLELGDSALYLCASSSLSGTTNEKLFFGSGTQLSVL.

V and J are TRBV19 and TRBJ1-2; 9 bases line up with TRBD1. Trimming took 7 bases from V and 6 from J; bases not matched to a gene: 12. CDR1 and CDR2 (germline): LNHDA, SQIVND (reference sequence). The CDR3 runs to 15 residues. The DNA of the CDR3 is TGTGCCAGTACCTCCGGGACAGGGTGGTCGGATGGCTACACCTTC. Its protein is CASTSGTGWSDGYTF.

This clone was observed a single time. This chain uses TRBV6-5 with TRBJ1-5, with 7 bases lining up with TRBD1. The trim removed 0 bases at V and 5 bases at J, leaving 1 base unmatched. CDR1 is MNHEY, CDR2 SVGAGI, per germline. There are 14 residues in the CDR3. The CDR3 nucleotides are TGTGCCAGCAGTTACTCGACAGGGTATCAGCCCCAGCATTTT. It yields the protein CASSYSTGYQPQHF.

CDR3 nucleotide sequence: TGTGCCAGCAGTGTTTCTCCGTCCCGAACTAGAGATGAGCAGTTCTTC. It specifies CASSVSPSRTRDEQFF. V and J are TRBV2 and TRBJ2-1, with D possibly matching TRBD2 (5 bases). CDR1 SNHLY and CDR2 FYNNEI come from the germline V gene. Trimming removed 4 bases at V and 8 bases at J, with 21 bases between. This CDR3 spans 16 amino acids.

This chain uses TRBV19 with TRBJ1-3; D gene ambiguous. Germline V gene data show CDR1 as LNHDA and CDR2 as SQIVND (reference sequence). The CDR3 has 14 amino acids. The germline V and J ends were trimmed by 5 bases and 7 bases, with 15 bases remaining between them. The CDR3 DNA sequence: TGTGCCAGTAGTCCCGATCTTGTCGGGAACACCATATATTTT. Amino acid sequence: CASSPDLVGNTIYF.